This T cell receptor (beta chain) was profiled in a study of control samples from healthy donors and cancer patients. TCRdb's table, derived via immunoSEQ multiplex PCR, lists solely in-frame clones and lacks some. The sample shows around 150,000 clones, 85% to 95% of them seen only once. The CDR3 covers 14 residues. CDR1 and CDR2 (germline): SGHRS, YFSETQ. Trimming stripped 0 bases from V and 2 bases from J, with 9 bases between. Sequencing input: blood. The source is a middle-aged woman in good health. This chain joins TRBV5-1 and TRBJ2-7, with D tentatively TRBD1 (5 bases). CDR3 DNA: TGCGCCAGCAGCTTGGAAGGGGTGCCCTACGAGCAGTACTTC. Translating gives CASSLEGVPYEQYF.